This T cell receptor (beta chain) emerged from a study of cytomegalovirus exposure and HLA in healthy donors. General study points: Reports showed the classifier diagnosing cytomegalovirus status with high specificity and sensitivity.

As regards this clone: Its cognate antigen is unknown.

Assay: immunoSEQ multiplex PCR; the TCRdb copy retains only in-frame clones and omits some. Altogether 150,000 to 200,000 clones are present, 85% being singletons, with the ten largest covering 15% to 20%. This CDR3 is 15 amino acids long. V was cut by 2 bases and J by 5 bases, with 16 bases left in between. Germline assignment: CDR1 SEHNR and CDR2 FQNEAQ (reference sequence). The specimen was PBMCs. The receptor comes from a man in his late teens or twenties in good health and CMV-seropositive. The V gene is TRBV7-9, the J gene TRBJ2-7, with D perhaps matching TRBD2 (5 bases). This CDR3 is CASSLNPGIWNEQYF. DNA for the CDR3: TGTGCCAGCAGCTTAAACCCGGGGATTTGGAACGAGCAGTACTTC. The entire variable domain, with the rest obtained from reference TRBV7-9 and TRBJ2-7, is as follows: DTGVSQNPRHKITKRGQNVTFRCDPISEHNRLYWYRQTLGQGPEFLTYFQNEAQLEKSRLLSDRFSAERPKGSFSTLEIQRTEQGDSAMYLCASSLNPGIWNEQYFGPGTRLTVT.